The 21 T cell receptor beta chains presented below share a single source sample, sequenced in a study of blood T cells in healthy people across ages. A second PCR, run for about 7 to 11 cycles, used a sample-barcoded 5' primer plus a J-beta primer mix. TCRdb fed the 5' RACE reads into MiXCR, producing one record per CDR3 protein. The table has 1.8 million or so distinct CDR3 sequences, about two fifths seen once. Input material: blood. These receptors all stem from a human donor in good health.

This clonotype was seen only a few times. This chain uses TRBV11-2 with TRBJ2-7; perhaps TRBD1 as D (5 bases). CDR3 length equals 15 residues. V lost 0 bases to trimming and J lost 5 bases, with 14 bases between them. Germline CDR1 and CDR2: SGHAT and FQNNGV. The CDR3 region is CASSLDRAGYHEQYF. The CDR3 nucleotides read TGTGCCAGCAGCTTAGATCGTGCAGGGTACCACGAGCAGTACTTC.

The rearrangement joins TRBV4-1 to TRBJ1-1, with 7 bases matching TRBD1. The CDR3 totals 16 residues. V trimming: 4 bases; J trimming: 1 base; junction bases outside the gene matches: 9. Germline CDR1 is MGHRA and CDR2 is YSYEKL. Written as DNA, the CDR3 is TGCGCCAGCAGCCTCCAGGGGGTTGGATCGAACACTGAAGCTTTCTTT. Protein: CASSLQGVGSNTEAFF.

This clonotype was seen a few times. The CDR3 is CSVEEGSGGPYEQYF. Written as DNA, the CDR3 is TGCAGCGTTGAAGAAGGTAGCGGGGGGCCCTACGAGCAGTACTTC. V and J are TRBV29-1 and TRBJ2-7, with 10 bases fitting TRBD2. V lost 0 bases to trimming and J lost 2 bases; unmatched junction nucleotides: 4. This CDR3 is 15 amino acids long. Germline V gene sequence: CDR1 SQVTM, CDR2 ANQGSEA.

V gene TRBV7-2 combines with J gene TRBJ1-5, with 7 positions matching TRBD1. Trimming at V came to 5 bases and at J to 7 bases, leaving 8 bases not matched to a gene. CDR3 length equals 14 residues. Germline lookup yields CDR1 SGHTA and CDR2 FQGNSA. The DNA for the CDR3 is TGTGCCAGCAGCGAACAGGGGAAAAACCAGCCCCAGCATTTT. Its translation: CASSEQGKNQPQHF. The full variable domain, its missing parts supplied by reference TRBV7-2 and TRBJ1-5, is GAGVSQSPSNKVTEKGKDVELRCDPISGHTALYWYRQSLGQGLEFLIYFQGNSAPDKSGLPSDRFSAERTGGSVSTLTIQRTQQEDSAVYLCASSEQGKNQPQHFGDGTRLSIL.

As to this clonotype: The junction shows a germline mismatch at one end, possibly a read error. CDR3 loop: CASGEGVLAKNIQYF. The DNA of the CDR3 is TGTGCCAGCGGTGAAGGGGTCCTAGCCAAAAACATTCAGTACTTC. The gene calls are TRBV6-1 and TRBJ2-4; D possibly corresponds to TRBD1 (5 bases). CDR1 and CDR2 (germline): MNHNS, SASEGT. The CDR3 spans 15 residues.

In its sample, this clonotype was seen once. The V gene is TRBV5-1, the J gene TRBJ2-2; D remains ambiguous. Trimming cost V 0 bases and J 7 bases, with 7 bases left between them. The V gene's germline CDR1 is SGHRS and CDR2 YFSETQ. The CDR3 has 13 residues. The chain's CDR3 is CASSLERHGELFF. Here the CDR3 DNA reads TGCGCCAGCAGCTTGGAACGACACGGGGAGCTGTTTTTT.

Turning to this clonotype: One end of the junction does not line up with germline, which may come from a read error. The J gene is TRBJ2-1, the V gene TRBV29-1; tentatively, D is TRBD2 (6 bases). Germline assignment: CDR1 SQVTM and CDR2 ANQGSEA. This CDR3 spans 20 amino acids. CDR3 in amino acids: CIVEDLGLSAGSLNYNEQFF. CDR3 in DNA: TGCATCGTTGAAGATCTGGGTCTCTCCGCCGGGAGCTTAAATTACAATGAGCAGTTCTTC.

This clonotype showed up just a few times. The chain has TRBV4-1 and TRBJ1-1; a possible D gene is TRBD1 (5 bases). V gave up 1 base and J gave up 11 bases, with 11 bases separating them. From germline, CDR1 is MGHRA and CDR2 YSYEKL. The CDR3 spans 12 residues. CDR3 sequence reads: CASSQVGGTAFF. The CDR3, as DNA: TGCGCCAGCAGCCAAGTTGGGGGGACGGCTTTCTTT.

The sample holds a few counts of this clonotype. A much larger clone lies a single base off, so this may be a read error. V usage is TRBV5-1 and J usage is TRBJ2-1; TRBD2 matches at 7 bases. CDR1 and CDR2 (germline): SGHRS, YFSETQ. The trim removed 3 bases at V and 0 bases at J, leaving 3 bases unmatched. This CDR3 has 15 amino acids. CDR3 sequence: CASSWEGSSYNEQFF. CDR3 sequence (DNA): TGCGCCAGCAGCTGGGAGGGGAGCTCCTACAATGAGCAGTTCTTC.

The chain carries TRBV12-3 or TRBV12-4 and TRBJ2-5, with 9 bases identical to TRBD1. The end of the DNA fits TRBJ2-7 better, so the J call may be wrong. This CDR3 is built from 18 residues. The CDR3 region is CASSLDRGRFLGSYEQYF. The DNA for the CDR3 is TGTGCCAGCAGTTTAGACAGGGGGCGTTTTTTGGGGTCCTACGAGCAGTACTTC.

This clonotype has a handful of counts. The chain combines TRBV3-1 with TRBJ2-7; 7 nucleotides line up with TRBD2. There are 14 residues in the CDR3. Germline-derived CDR1 and CDR2 are LGHDT and YNNKEL (reference sequence). J lost 3 bases, V lost 1 base, and 3 bases had no gene match. Written as DNA, the CDR3 is TGTGCCAGCAGCCAAGTGGGGGGGGTCTACGAGCAGTACTTC. It codes for CASSQVGGVYEQYF.

The chain carries TRBV7-2 and TRBJ2-3, with a tentative D call TRBD1 (5 bases). The germline V gene encodes CDR1 SGHTA and CDR2 FQGNSA. This CDR3 contains 18 residues. With 1 base removed from V and 0 bases from J, the gap between germline ends came to 17 bases. The CDR3 spells CASSLGLHRRTSTDTQYF. CDR3 nucleotides: TGTGCCAGCAGCTTAGGGCTGCACAGGAGAACTAGCACAGATACGCAGTATTTT.

The CDR3 loop is CASSGTGMDQPQHF. In DNA form, the CDR3 reads TGCGCCAGCAGCGGGACAGGGATGGATCAGCCCCAGCATTTT. The chain is built from TRBV5-1 and TRBJ1-5; 9 positions match TRBD1. There are 14 residues in the CDR3. Germline CDR1 reads SGHRS; CDR2 reads YFSETQ. V dropped 4 bases and J dropped 5; count of bases not matched to a gene: 4.

Turning to this clonotype: This may stem from a read error, because a much larger clone lies one nucleotide away. The chain links TRBV4-3 to TRBJ1-1, with D hard to call. The CDR3 is 14 residues long. CDR1 LGHNA and CDR2 YSLEER come from the germline V gene. CDR3 sequence: CANSQDSSRPEAFF. The DNA for the CDR3 is TGCGCCAACAGCCAAGACTCTTCTCGACCTGAAGCTTTCTTT.

This clonotype showed up just once. V usage is TRBV4-1 and J usage is TRBJ2-7; tentative D call: TRBD1 (6 bases). With 7 bases removed from V and 0 bases from J, the gap between germline ends came to 13 bases. The germline V gene encodes CDR1 MGHRA and CDR2 YSYEKL. This CDR3 contains 14 residues. The CDR3 DNA reads TGCGCCAGCAAGACAGGCCAAAACTCCTACGAGCAGTACTTC. This codes for CASKTGQNSYEQYF.

This clonotype was picked up a small number of times. The chain carries TRBV7-2 and TRBJ1-4, with D possibly TRBD1 on 6 matching bases. In germline, CDR1 is SGHTA, CDR2 FQGNSA. The V gene lost 1 base and the J gene lost 0 bases, with 18 bases spanning the gap. The CDR3 is 19 residues long. This CDR3 reads CASSLVWTVSKTTNEKLFF. CDR3 bases: TGTGCCAGCAGCTTAGTCTGGACAGTCTCCAAAACAACTAATGAAAAACTGTTTTTT.

This clonotype was counted a few times. This rearrangement joins TRBV25-1 to TRBJ2-1, with 9 bases aligning to TRBD2. The CDR3 is made up of 15 amino acids. Germline V gene data show CDR1 as MGHDK and CDR2 as SYGVNS. V lost 6 bases, J lost 2 bases, and 5 bases stayed unmatched. The CDR3 loop is CASRSGGPTYNEQFF. In DNA form, the CDR3 reads TGTGCCAGCAGAAGCGGGGGGCCAACCTACAATGAGCAGTTCTTC.

This clonotype was recorded a few times. The chain joins TRBV7-2 to TRBJ2-5, with 9 bases aligning to TRBD1. V trimming: 7 bases; J trimming: 2 bases; junction bases outside the gene matches: 5. Germline assignment: CDR1 SGHTA and CDR2 FQGNSA. The CDR3 loop spans 14 amino acids. The CDR3 sequence is CASTLGQGQETQYF. The DNA of the CDR3 is TGTGCCAGCACCCTGGGACAGGGACAAGAGACCCAGTACTTC.

The chain has TRBV14 and TRBJ2-1; no definite D call. V lost 4 bases and J lost 7, with 14 bases in between. CDR1 is SGHDN and CDR2 is FVKESK in the germline V gene. There are 14 residues in the CDR3. The CDR3 protein is CASSLAKGSNEQFF. As DNA, the CDR3 is TGTGCCAGCAGCCTCGCTAAGGGTTCGAATGAGCAGTTCTTC. Combining the CDR3 with reference TRBV14 and TRBJ2-1 gives the whole variable domain EAGVTQFPSHSVIEKGQTVTLRCDPISGHDNLYWYRRVMGKEIKFLLHFVKESKQDESGMPNNRFLAERTGGTYSTLKVQPAELEDSGVYFCASSLAKGSNEQFFGPGTRLTVL.

On this clonotype itself: One end of the junction does not line up with germline, which may come from a read error. V usage is TRBV5-1 and J usage is TRBJ2-3, with a tentative D call TRBD2 (6 bases). Germline loops: CDR1 SGHRS, CDR2 YFSETQ. This CDR3 contains 14 residues. The CDR3 nucleotides read TGTGCCAGCAGAAGACTAGGTCCAGGGGATACGCAGTATTTT. Its translation is CASRRLGPGDTQYF. The full variable domain, its missing parts supplied by reference TRBV5-1 and TRBJ2-3, is KAGVTQTPRYLIKTRGQQVTLSCSPISGHRSVSWYQQTPGQGLQFLFEYFSETQRNKGNFPGRFSGRQFSNSRSEMNVSTLELGDSALYLCASRRLGPGDTQYFGPGTRLTVL.

The genes are TRBV7-2 and TRBJ2-7; TRBD2 matches 11 bases. This CDR3 is 17 amino acids long. Germline V CDR1 and CDR2: SGHTA, FQGNSA. V lost 4 bases to trimming and J lost 0 bases; unmatched junction nucleotides: 8. The CDR3 here is CASSYKSGLAASYEQYF. CDR3 nucleotides: TGTGCCAGCAGCTATAAATCGGGACTAGCGGCCTCCTACGAGCAGTACTTC.